A single T cell receptor (beta chain) is shown here with its context. Its specificity is unknown. The data were obtained in a study of vaccination and CD4 T cells after COVID-19. Stated treatment: roughly 10-day PBMC culture with coronavirus spike peptide pools or control peptides (ViraFEST assay). Sequencing of the DNA from cultured CD4+ T cells was carried out with the Oncomine TCR Beta short-read assay. TCRdb redid the calling of the PCR reads with MiXCR, one entry per CDR3 protein. The table includes some 14,000 distinct CDR3 sequences, 56% detected once. The CDR3 contains 16 residues. The germline gives CDR1 SGHRS, CDR2 YFSETQ. The V end was cut by 3 bases, the J end by 0 bases, with 15 bases between.

Sequencing was done on a sample of CD4+ T cells from blood, cultured in vitro. The clonotype was recovered from a human donor who had recovered from COVID-19. This rearrangement joins TRBV5-1 to TRBJ2-5, with a weak D call TRBD1 (6 bases). The CDR3 sequence: CASSSLDSPYQETQYF. The CDR3 DNA sequence: TGCGCCAGCAGCTCCCTGGACAGCCCTTACCAAGAGACCCAGTACTTC.